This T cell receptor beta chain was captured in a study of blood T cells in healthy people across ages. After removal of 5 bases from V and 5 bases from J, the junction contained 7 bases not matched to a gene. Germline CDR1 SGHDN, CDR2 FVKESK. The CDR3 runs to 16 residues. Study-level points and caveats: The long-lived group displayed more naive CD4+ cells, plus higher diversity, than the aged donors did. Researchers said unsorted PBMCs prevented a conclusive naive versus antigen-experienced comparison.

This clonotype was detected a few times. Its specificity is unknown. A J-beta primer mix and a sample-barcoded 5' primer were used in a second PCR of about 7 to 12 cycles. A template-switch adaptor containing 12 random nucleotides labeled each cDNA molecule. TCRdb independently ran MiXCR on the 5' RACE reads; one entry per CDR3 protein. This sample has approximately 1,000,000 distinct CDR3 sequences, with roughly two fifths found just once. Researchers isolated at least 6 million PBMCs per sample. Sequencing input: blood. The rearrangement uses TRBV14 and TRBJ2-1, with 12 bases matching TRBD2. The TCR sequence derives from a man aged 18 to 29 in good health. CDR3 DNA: TGTGCCAGCAGCTCCTGGACTAGCGGGATTAACAATGAGCAGTTCTTC. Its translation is CASSSWTSGINNEQFF.